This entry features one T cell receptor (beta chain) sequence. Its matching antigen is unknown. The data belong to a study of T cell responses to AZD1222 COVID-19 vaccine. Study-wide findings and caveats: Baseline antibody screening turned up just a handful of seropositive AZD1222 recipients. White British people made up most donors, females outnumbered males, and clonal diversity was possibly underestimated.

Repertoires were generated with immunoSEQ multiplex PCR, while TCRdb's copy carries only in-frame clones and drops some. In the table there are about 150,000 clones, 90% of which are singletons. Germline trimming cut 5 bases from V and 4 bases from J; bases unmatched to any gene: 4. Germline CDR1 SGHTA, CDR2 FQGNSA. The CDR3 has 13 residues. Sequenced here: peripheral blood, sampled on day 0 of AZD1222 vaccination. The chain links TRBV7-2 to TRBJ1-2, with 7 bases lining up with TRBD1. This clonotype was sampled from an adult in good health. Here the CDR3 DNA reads TGTGCCAGCAGCCGCGACAGGGCCTATGGCTACACCTTC. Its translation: CASSRDRAYGYTF.